These 11 T cell receptor beta chains share one sample of origin, sequenced in a study of CD8 T cells in ankylosing spondylitis (TCRdb year 2017). The library came from 5' RACE. Sequencer: Illumina HiSeq 2500. TCRdb applied fastp at Q25 and MiXCR to the public reads, then kept only in-frame beta chains. One record per CDR3 amino acid sequence lists the most common genes and DNA. In this sample the table shows about 150,000 distinct CDR3 sequences, about an eighth of which occur a single time. The top ten clones comprise 3.5% to 5% of the sample. Sequencing was performed on blood, either unsorted or a sorted T cell fraction (not recorded which). Receptors originate from a female donor with ankylosing spondylitis or in good health (not recorded which).

This clonotype was recorded at least ten times. The chain is built from TRBV18 and TRBJ2-5, with no clear D. This CDR3 comprises 13 residues. The ends were cut back, 2 bases at V and 5 bases at J, with 9 bases in the middle. Germline CDR1 reads KGHSH; CDR2 reads LQKENI. CDR3 sequence: CASSPTVGETQYF. DNA of the CDR3: TGTGCCAGCTCACCAACGGTCGGGGAGACCCAGTACTTC.

This clonotype occurred many times. The chain has TRBV5-1 and TRBJ2-7; D remains ambiguous. The V end was cut by 2 bases, the J end by 2 bases, with 8 bases between. The germline CDR1 and CDR2 sequences are SGHRS and YFSETQ. The CDR3 has 13 amino acids. In nucleotides, the CDR3 is TGCGCCAGCAGCTTTGGGGAAACCTACGAGCAGTACTTC. It specifies CASSFGETYEQYF.

Remarks on this clonotype: The junction differs from germline at one of its ends, possibly a read error. The chain joins TRBV7-8 to TRBJ1-1; no clear D. This CDR3 has 11 residues. Germline V CDR1 and CDR2: SGHVS, FQNEAQ. The CDR3 DNA is TGTGCCAGCAGCTTAGAAGGCGTGGCTTACTTT. Protein product: CASSLEGVAYF.

V is TRBV5-5 and J is TRBJ2-7; TRBD2 matches 7 bases. The germline V gene has CDR1 SGHKS and CDR2 YYEKEE (reference sequence). The CDR3 contains 13 residues. The trim removed 9 bases at V and 3 bases at J, leaving 9 bases unmatched. The CDR3 sequence: CAMSSGLDYEQYF. CDR3 nucleotides: TGTGCCATGAGCTCCGGACTAGACTACGAGCAGTACTTC.

This clonotype was counted ten times or more. The chain carries TRBV21-1 and TRBJ1-5; the DNA was not compared with TRBD1, the D call given in the table. TRBV21-1 is a pseudogene. The CDR3 runs to 17 residues. CDR3 sequence: CASSKWGDRVCSQPQHF. CDR3 nucleotides: TGTGCCAGCAGCAAGTGGGGGGACAGGGTATGTAGTCAGCCCCAGCATTTT.

This clonotype was counted ten times or more. The CDR3 reads CSASRDAVRLDEQFF. Written as DNA, the CDR3 is TGCAGTGCTAGCCGGGACGCCGTTAGATTGGATGAGCAGTTCTTC. This chain links TRBV20-1 with TRBJ2-1, with D possibly being TRBD1 or TRBD2 (5 bases each). The germline V gene has CDR1 DFQATT and CDR2 SNEGSKA (reference sequence). This CDR3 comprises 15 residues. Trimming removed 3 bases at V and 8 bases at J, with 20 bases between.

Notes on this clonotype: A much bigger clone sits one base away, suggesting this may be a read error. The chain couples TRBV7-8 to TRBJ1-5; 7 bases agree with TRBD1. The CDR3 consists of 16 residues. Germline assignment: CDR1 SGHVS and CDR2 FQNEAQ. The CDR3 DNA sequence: TGTGCCAGCAGCTCGAGGGGGACAGATAGCAATCAGTCCCAGCATTTT. This translates into CASSSRGTDSNQSQHF.

At least ten counts were recorded for this clonotype. The chain links TRBV24-1 to TRBJ2-7; TRBD1 agrees at 8 bases. CDR3 length equals 16 residues. J was trimmed by 8 bases and V by 3 bases; bases with no gene match: 14. CDR1 is KGHDR and CDR2 is SFDVKD in the germline V gene. The CDR3 DNA follows: TGTGCCACCAGTGATCCCACACAGGGGGGACCTACGCAGCAGTACTTC. It translates to CATSDPTQGGPTQQYF.

This clonotype was counted ten times or more. Just one base apart from a much larger clone, this may be a read error. The V call is TRBV5-1, the J call TRBJ1-3, with D unclear. Germline V lookup: CDR1 SGHRS, CDR2 YFSETQ. V was clipped by 2 bases and J by 3 bases, with 3 bases between them. The CDR3 loop spans 12 amino acids. The CDR3 nucleotides read TGCGCCAGCAGCTTCGATGGAAACACCATATATTTT. Translated: CASSFDGNTIYF. Variable domain in full (rest from reference TRBV5-1 and TRBJ1-3): KAGVTQTPRYLIKTRGQQVTLSCSPISGHRSVSWYQQTPGQGLQFLFEYFSETQRNKGNFPGRFSGRQFSNSRSEMNVSTLELGDSALYLCASSFDGNTIYFGEGSWLTVV.

Details on this clonotype: The CDR3 does not end in the conserved phenylalanine or tryptophan, so this is likely a read error. The J gene is TRBJ1-5, the V gene TRBV11-2, with TRBD1 as a possible D gene (5 bases). The V end was cut by 1 base, the J end by 4 bases, with 5 bases between. This CDR3 region has 13 residues. Germline V lookup: CDR1 SGHAT, CDR2 FQNNGV. CDR3 sequence reads: CASSLGQNQPQHS. In nucleotides, the CDR3 is TGTGCCAGCAGCTTAGGACAGAATCAGCCCCAGCATTCT.

Many counts were recorded for this clonotype. The chain combines TRBV7-9 with TRBJ2-2; D gene unclear. This CDR3 comprises 15 residues. The germline V gene encodes CDR1 SEHNR and CDR2 FQNEAQ (reference sequence). V lost 4 bases, J lost 3 bases, and 12 bases lay in between. The CDR3 loop reads CASSYQGFDTGELFF. CDR3 DNA: TGTGCCAGCAGCTATCAAGGGTTTGACACCGGGGAGCTGTTTTTT.